A single sample is the source of the 24 T cell receptor beta chains below, sequenced in a study of OX40 agonist ivuxolimab in advanced cancers. Generated by immunoSEQ multiplex PCR, the TCRdb table keeps only in-frame clones and is missing some. The sample contains about 66,000 clones, 85% of which appear only once. Sequencing was performed on CD4+ or CD8+ T cells sorted from blood, taken in a trial of the OX40 agonist ivuxolimab. Every receptor here comes from an adult with an advanced solid tumor such as melanoma, head and neck, liver or kidney cancer.

V usage is TRBV11-2 and J usage is TRBJ1-4; no clear D. Germline CDR1 and CDR2: SGHAT and FQNNGV. The CDR3 has 15 amino acids. V lost 3 bases and J 8 bases, leaving 16 bases between the germline ends. The CDR3 loop reads CASSLSGRVQEKLFF. CDR3 DNA: TGTGCCAGCAGCTTGAGTGGACGGGTGCAGGAAAAACTGTTTTTT.

The chain carries TRBV28 and TRBJ2-5; D is ambiguous. Germline-derived CDR1 and CDR2 are MDHEN and SYDVKM. The CDR3 totals 15 residues. V was cut by 2 bases and J by 1 base, with 11 bases left in between. For the CDR3, the DNA is TGTGCCAGCAGTTTACACGGACGGGCCCAAGAGACCCAGTACTTC. Amino acids: CASSLHGRAQETQYF.

This chain connects TRBV7-9 to TRBJ2-7; 8 nucleotides agree with TRBD1. V trimming: 1 base; J trimming: 6 bases; junction bases outside the gene matches: 5. This CDR3 spans 14 amino acids. The germline gives CDR1 SEHNR, CDR2 FQNEAQ (reference sequence). CDR3 coding DNA: TGTGCCAGCAGCTTAGGTCAGGGGGCGGGCGAGCAGTACTTC. This codes for CASSLGQGAGEQYF.

V and J are TRBV19 and TRBJ2-2; the D gene is possibly TRBD2 (7 bases). Trimming removed 3 bases at V and 4 bases at J, with 9 bases between. This CDR3 spans 14 amino acids. In germline, CDR1 is LNHDA, CDR2 SQIVND (reference sequence). The CDR3 sequence is CASSIRGGTGELFF. The CDR3 coding sequence is TGTGCCAGTAGTATTAGGGGGGGCACCGGGGAGCTGTTTTTT. Complete variable domain (other parts from reference TRBV19 and TRBJ2-2): DGGITQSPKYLFRKEGQNVTLSCEQNLNHDAMYWYRQDPGQGLRLIYYSQIVNDFQKGDIAEGYSVSREKKESFPLTVTSAQKNPTAFYLCASSIRGGTGELFFGEGSRLTVL.

The chain employs TRBV30 and TRBJ1-6; a weak D match, TRBD1 (6 bases). Trimming stripped 2 bases from V and 0 bases from J, with 23 bases between. Germline loops: CDR1 GTSNPN, CDR2 SVGIG (reference sequence). This CDR3 contains 20 residues. Here the CDR3 DNA reads TGTGCCTGGAGTCCCTCTCGTGGGGGGGGCCCCTACTCCTATAATTCACCCCTCCACTTT. Translation: CAWSPSRGGGPYSYNSPLHF. The full variable domain, in which reference TRBV30 and TRBJ1-6 provide the parts outside the CDR3, is SQTIHQWPATLVQPVGSPLSLECTVEGTSNPNLYWYRQAAGRGLQLLFYSVGIGQISSEVPQNLSASRPQDRQFILSSKKLLLSDSGFYLCAWSPSRGGGPYSYNSPLHFGNGTRLTVT.

The rearrangement joins TRBV28 to TRBJ2-2; 9 bases map to TRBD1. Germline V CDR1 and CDR2: MDHEN, SYDVKM. The V gene end was trimmed by 6 bases and the J gene end by 5 bases; junction bases not matched to a gene: 1. This CDR3 is 13 amino acids long. This CDR3 is CASSGQGTGELFF. The DNA of the CDR3 is TGTGCCAGCAGCGGACAGGGGACCGGGGAGCTGTTTTTT.

CDR3 DNA: TGTGCCAGCAGTTCAGGAGGGGACTATGGCTACACCTTC. Amino acids: CASSSGGDYGYTF. This chain connects TRBV6-6 to TRBJ1-2, with TRBD1 as a possible D gene (5 bases). Trimming shortened V by 4 bases and J by 3 bases, and 9 bases separated the two germline ends. The germline CDR1 and CDR2 sequences are MNHNY and SVGAGI (reference sequence). This CDR3 has 13 residues.

The gene calls are TRBV7-6 and TRBJ2-1; D is perhaps TRBD1 or TRBD2 (5 bases each). Deletions cut 4 bases from V and 13 bases from J, with 20 bases between. This CDR3 region has 14 residues. The germline V gene has CDR1 SGHVS and CDR2 FNYEAQ. CDR3 amino acids: CASSSQRTGTNQFF. In nucleotides, the CDR3 is TGTGCCAGCAGCTCCCAACGAACCGGGACCAACCAGTTCTTC.

The CDR3 is CASRPRGGEINTEAFF. The DNA for the CDR3 is TGTGCCAGCAGACCACGGGGTGGGGAGATCAACACTGAAGCTTTCTTT. The chain employs TRBV6-7 and TRBJ1-1; no definite D call. TRBV6-7 qualifies as an ORF whose function is uncertain. The V gene lost 6 bases and the J gene lost 2 bases, with 19 bases spanning the gap. The CDR3 contains 16 residues.

The chain links TRBV6-5 to TRBJ1-2; the D is unclear. Per germline, CDR1 MNHEY and CDR2 SVGAGI. CDR3 length equals 12 residues. Trimming took off 0 bases at V and 8 bases at J, with 7 bases between the two ends. CDR3 DNA sequence: TGTGCCAGCAGTTACTCGTCGATAGGCTACACCTTC. Protein product: CASSYSSIGYTF.

The CDR3 DNA is TGTGCCAGCAGTCTAGCGGTGGGGGAGCTGTTTTTT. It codes for CASSLAVGELFF. The rearrangement links TRBV9 to TRBJ2-2; TRBD2 matches 7 bases. The CDR3 contains 12 residues. Germline V CDR1 and CDR2: SGDLS, YYNGEE. The V gene end was trimmed by 5 bases and the J gene end by 8 bases; junction bases not matched to a gene: 3.

CDR3 in DNA: TGCGCCAGCAGCTCGGGGGTTCGAGACACAGATACGCAGTATTTT. Translation gives CASSSGVRDTDTQYF. V gene TRBV5-1 combines with J gene TRBJ2-3; D is perhaps TRBD2 (6 bases). The CDR3 loop spans 15 amino acids. V lost 3 bases and J lost 2, with 13 bases in between. Germline V lookup: CDR1 SGHRS, CDR2 YFSETQ.

This clone was seen just once. The genes are TRBV9 and TRBJ2-2; D tentatively fits TRBD1 or TRBD2 (5 bases each). Germline CDR1 is SGDLS and CDR2 is YYNGEE. The CDR3 is 16 residues long. The germline V and J ends were trimmed by 2 bases and 4 bases, with 15 bases remaining between them. The CDR3 is CASSVRPGTGTGELFF. The CDR3 DNA sequence: TGTGCCAGCAGCGTCCGTCCTGGGACGGGCACCGGGGAGCTGTTTTTT.

This sequence joins TRBV7-2 and TRBJ2-7, with TRBD1 matching over 8 bases. V gave up 2 bases and J gave up 4 bases; unmatched junction bases: 4. The length of the CDR3 is 14 residues. Germline V lookup: CDR1 SGHTA, CDR2 FQGNSA. The CDR3, as DNA: TGTGCCAGCAGCTTAAGGACAGGGAGTTACGAGCAGTACTTC. Translated, it gives CASSLRTGSYEQYF.

J is TRBJ2-3 and V is TRBV4-3, with D perhaps being TRBD1 or TRBD2 (5 bases each). Germline CDR1 and CDR2: LGHNA and YSLEER. The CDR3 has 14 residues. V lost 0 bases and J lost 3, with 7 bases in between. The CDR3 DNA is TGCGCCAGCAGCCAAGATTGGGGGACAGATACGCAGTATTTT. Translating it yields CASSQDWGTDTQYF.

The gene calls are TRBV20-1 and TRBJ1-1, with D hard to call. The CDR3 contains 11 residues. Germline loops: CDR1 DFQATT, CDR2 SNEGSKA (reference sequence). Between the trimmed V and J ends, which lost 7 bases and 10 bases, there was a span of 16 bases. CDR3: CSDKRATGAFF. The CDR3, as DNA: TGCAGTGATAAGAGGGCCACGGGAGCTTTCTTT.

A single count supports this clone. The chain has TRBV29-1 and TRBJ2-1, with 8 positions matching TRBD1. The germline V gene encodes CDR1 SQVTM and CDR2 ANQGSEA. The CDR3 totals 12 residues. V trimming: 8 bases; J trimming: 9 bases; junction bases outside the gene matches: 9. CDR3 in DNA: TGCAGCTCGGTGGCAGGGGGCAGTGAGCAGTTCTTC. The encoded protein is CSSVAGGSEQFF.

This clone was observed a handful of times. This chain links TRBV2 with TRBJ1-1; D unclear. The germline V and J ends were trimmed by 3 bases and 6 bases, with 14 bases remaining between them. CDR1 and CDR2 from the germline V gene are SNHLY and FYNNEI. The CDR3 runs to 14 residues. The CDR3 bases are TGTGCCAGCAGTGAGGGCACCTTCGTGGCTGAAGCTTTCTTT. Its protein product is CASSEGTFVAEAFF.

The chain joins TRBV6-4 to TRBJ2-3; tentative D call: TRBD2 (7 bases). The CDR3 spans 14 residues. Between the trimmed V and J ends, which lost 0 bases and 10 bases, there was a span of 14 bases. The germline CDR1 and CDR2 sequences are MRHNA and SNTAGT. The chain's CDR3 is CASSDSFGGAPQYF. The DNA for the CDR3 is TGTGCCAGCAGTGACTCTTTTGGGGGGGCCCCGCAGTATTTT.

The chain employs TRBV10-1 and TRBJ2-1, with 9 bases matching TRBD1. The ends lost 7 bases at V and 2 bases at J; junction bases unmatched: 6. The CDR3 spans 15 residues. Per germline, CDR1 WNHNN and CDR2 SYGVQD (reference sequence). CDR3 coding DNA: TGCGCCAGCAAGCTCAGACAGGGGGCCTACAATGAGCAGTTCTTC. As protein: CASKLRQGAYNEQFF.

J is TRBJ1-5 and V is TRBV18, with 7 nucleotides matching TRBD1. The CDR3 length is 14 residues. The V segment lost 5 bases and the J segment 4 bases; nucleotides outside the gene matches: 5. Germline loops: CDR1 KGHSH, CDR2 LQKENI. The CDR3, as DNA: TGTGCCAGCTCAAGCCGGGACAGTAATCAGCCCCAGCATTTT. Amino acid sequence: CASSSRDSNQPQHF.

This chain joins TRBV6-1 and TRBJ1-5, with D possibly being TRBD1 (6 bases). The CDR3 spans 15 residues. Germline CDR1 MNHNS, CDR2 SASEGT. With 8 bases removed from V and 5 bases from J, the gap between germline ends came to 19 bases. CDR3 nucleotides: TGTGCCAGCCAATCTAGAGGACAGATAGATCAGCCCCAGCATTTT. Its translation: CASQSRGQIDQPQHF.

This clone was counted once. The V call is TRBV28, the J call TRBJ2-7; 9 nucleotides line up with TRBD2. V lost 2 bases to trimming and J lost 0 bases; unmatched junction nucleotides: 2. The CDR3 extends over 15 amino acids. CDR1 and CDR2 from the germline V gene are MDHEN and SYDVKM. The chain's CDR3 is CASSLAGGTSYEQYF. The DNA for the CDR3 is TGTGCCAGCAGTTTAGCGGGGGGGACCTCCTACGAGCAGTACTTC.

Here the CDR3 DNA reads TGTGCCAGCAGTCCCCAAGCAGATGAAAAACTGTTTTTT. Translation: CASSPQADEKLFF. V is TRBV7-8 and J is TRBJ1-4; D gene unclear. Germline CDR1 and CDR2: SGHVS and FQNEAQ. Trimming removed 6 bases from V and 6 bases from J, with 11 bases in between. The CDR3 contains 13 residues. The entire variable domain, with the rest obtained from reference TRBV7-8 and TRBJ1-4, is as follows: GAGVSQSPRYKVAKRGQDVALRCDPISGHVSLFWYQQALGQGPEFLTYFQNEAQLDKSGLPSDRFFAERPEGSVSTLKIQRTQQEDSAVYLCASSPQADEKLFFGSGTQLSVL.